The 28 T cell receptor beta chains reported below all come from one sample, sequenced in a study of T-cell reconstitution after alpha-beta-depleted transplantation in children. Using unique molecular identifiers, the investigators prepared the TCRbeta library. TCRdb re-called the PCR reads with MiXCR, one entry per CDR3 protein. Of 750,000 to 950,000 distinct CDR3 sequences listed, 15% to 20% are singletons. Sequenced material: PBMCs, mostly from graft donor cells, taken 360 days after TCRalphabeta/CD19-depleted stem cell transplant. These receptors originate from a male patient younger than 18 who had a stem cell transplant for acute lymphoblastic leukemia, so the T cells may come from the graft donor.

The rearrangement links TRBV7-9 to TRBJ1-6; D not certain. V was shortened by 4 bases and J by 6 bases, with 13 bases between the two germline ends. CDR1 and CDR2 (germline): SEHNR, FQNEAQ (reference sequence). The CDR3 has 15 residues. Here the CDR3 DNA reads TGTGCCAGCAGCTGGCCGGGAGATTTTAATTCACCCCTCCACTTT. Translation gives CASSWPGDFNSPLHF.

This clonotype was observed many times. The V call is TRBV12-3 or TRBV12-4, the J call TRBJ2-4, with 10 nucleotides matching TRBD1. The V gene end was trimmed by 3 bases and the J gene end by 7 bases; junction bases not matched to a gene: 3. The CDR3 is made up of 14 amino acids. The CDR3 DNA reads TGTGCCAGCAGTTTCGGGACAGGGGCCAACATTCAGTACTTC. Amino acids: CASSFGTGANIQYF.

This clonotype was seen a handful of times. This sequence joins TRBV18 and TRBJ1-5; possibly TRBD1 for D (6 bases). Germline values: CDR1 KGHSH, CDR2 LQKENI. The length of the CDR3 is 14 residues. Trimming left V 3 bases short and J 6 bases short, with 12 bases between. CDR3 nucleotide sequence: TGTGCCAGCTCACCGGGGACACCAGGTCAGCCCCAGCATTTT. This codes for CASSPGTPGQPQHF.

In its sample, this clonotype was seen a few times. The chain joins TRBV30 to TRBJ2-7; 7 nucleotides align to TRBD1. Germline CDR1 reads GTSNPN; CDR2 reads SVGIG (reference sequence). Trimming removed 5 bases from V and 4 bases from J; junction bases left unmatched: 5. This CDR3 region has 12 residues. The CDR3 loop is CAWRLQGYEQYF. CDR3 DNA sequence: TGTGCCTGGCGCCTACAGGGGTACGAGCAGTACTTC.

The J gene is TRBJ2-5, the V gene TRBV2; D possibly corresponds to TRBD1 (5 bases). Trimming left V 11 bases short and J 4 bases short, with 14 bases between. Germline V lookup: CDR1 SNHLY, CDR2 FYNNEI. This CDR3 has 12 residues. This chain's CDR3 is CAGLGARETQYF. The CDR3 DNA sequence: TGTGCCGGATTAGGGGCAAGAGAGACCCAGTACTTC. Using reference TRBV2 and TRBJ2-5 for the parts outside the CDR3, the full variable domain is EPEVTQTPSHQVTQMGQEVILRCVPISNHLYFYWYRQILGQKVEFLVSFYNNEISEKSEIFDDQFSVERPDGSNFTLKIRSTKLEDSAMYFCAGLGARETQYFGPGTRLLVL.

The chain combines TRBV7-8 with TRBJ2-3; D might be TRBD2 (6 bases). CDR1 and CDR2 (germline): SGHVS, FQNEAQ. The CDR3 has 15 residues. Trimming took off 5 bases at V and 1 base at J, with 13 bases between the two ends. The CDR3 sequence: CASSRRASGTDTQYF. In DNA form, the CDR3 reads TGTGCCAGCAGCCGCCGGGCTAGCGGCACAGATACGCAGTATTTT. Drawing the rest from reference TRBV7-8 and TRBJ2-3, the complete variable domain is GAGVSQSPRYKVAKRGQDVALRCDPISGHVSLFWYQQALGQGPEFLTYFQNEAQLDKSGLPSDRFFAERPEGSVSTLKIQRTQQEDSAVYLCASSRRASGTDTQYFGPGTRLTVL.

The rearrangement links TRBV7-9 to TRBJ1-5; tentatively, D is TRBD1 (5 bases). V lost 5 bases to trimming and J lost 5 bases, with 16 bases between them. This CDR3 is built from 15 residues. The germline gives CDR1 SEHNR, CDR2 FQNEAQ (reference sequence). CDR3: CASSEGGLGDQPQHF. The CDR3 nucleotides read TGTGCCAGCAGCGAGGGTGGGTTGGGGGATCAGCCCCAGCATTTT.

CDR3 sequence: CASSLVGGPSYEQYF. CDR3 DNA sequence: TGCGCCAGCAGCTTGGTAGGCGGGCCCTCCTACGAGCAGTACTTC. The chain employs TRBV5-1 and TRBJ2-7, with D possibly matching TRBD2 (5 bases). CDR1 and CDR2 from the germline V gene are SGHRS and YFSETQ. The CDR3 sequence is 15 residues long. V lost 0 bases and J 0 bases, leaving 10 bases between the germline ends.

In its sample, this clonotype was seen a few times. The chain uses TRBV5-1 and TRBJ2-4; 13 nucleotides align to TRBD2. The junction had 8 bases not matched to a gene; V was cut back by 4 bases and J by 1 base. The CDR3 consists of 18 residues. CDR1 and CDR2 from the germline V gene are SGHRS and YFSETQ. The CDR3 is CASSTSGRASFAKNIQYF. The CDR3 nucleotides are TGCGCCAGCAGCACTAGCGGGAGGGCCTCATTTGCCAAAAACATTCAGTACTTC.

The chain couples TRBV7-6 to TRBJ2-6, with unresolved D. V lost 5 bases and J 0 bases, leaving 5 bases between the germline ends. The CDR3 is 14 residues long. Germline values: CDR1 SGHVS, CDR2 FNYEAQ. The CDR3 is CASSANSGANVLTF. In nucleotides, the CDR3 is TGTGCCAGCAGCGCGAACTCTGGGGCCAACGTCCTGACTTTC.

For the CDR3, the DNA is TGCGCCAGCGCCCAAAACCGGAGGGGAAAGGTATATGAGCAGTTCTTC. This codes for CASAQNRRGKVYEQFF. This chain uses TRBV5-1 with TRBJ2-1; possibly TRBD2 for D (6 bases). Germline assignment: CDR1 SGHRS and CDR2 YFSETQ. V lost 7 bases and J lost 8, with 25 bases in between. The CDR3 loop spans 16 amino acids.

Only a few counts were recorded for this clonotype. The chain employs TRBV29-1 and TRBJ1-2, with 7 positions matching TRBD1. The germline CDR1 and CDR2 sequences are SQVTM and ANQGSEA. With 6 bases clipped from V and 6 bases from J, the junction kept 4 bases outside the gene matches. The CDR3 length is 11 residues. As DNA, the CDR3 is TGCAGCGTCACAGGGGCCCATGGCTACACCTTC. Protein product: CSVTGAHGYTF. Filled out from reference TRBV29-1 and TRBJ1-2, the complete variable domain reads SAVISQKPSRDICQRGTSLTIQCQVDSQVTMMFWYRQQPGQSLTLIATANQGSEATYESGFVIDKFPISRPNLTFSTLTVSNMSPEDSSIYLCSVTGAHGYTFGSGTRLTVV.

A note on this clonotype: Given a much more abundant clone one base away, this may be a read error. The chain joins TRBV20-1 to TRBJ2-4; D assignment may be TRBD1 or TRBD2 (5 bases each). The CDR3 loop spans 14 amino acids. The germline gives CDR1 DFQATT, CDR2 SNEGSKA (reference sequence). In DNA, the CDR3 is TGCTGTGCTAGTGCCGGGACCCCCAAAAACATTCAGTACTTC. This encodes CCASAGTPKNIQYF.

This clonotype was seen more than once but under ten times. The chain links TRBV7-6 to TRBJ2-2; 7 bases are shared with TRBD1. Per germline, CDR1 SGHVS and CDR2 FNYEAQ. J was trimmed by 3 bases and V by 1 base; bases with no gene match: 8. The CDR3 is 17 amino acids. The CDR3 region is CASSLGQGKMDTGELFF. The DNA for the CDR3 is TGTGCCAGCAGCTTAGGACAGGGAAAGATGGACACCGGGGAGCTGTTTTTT.

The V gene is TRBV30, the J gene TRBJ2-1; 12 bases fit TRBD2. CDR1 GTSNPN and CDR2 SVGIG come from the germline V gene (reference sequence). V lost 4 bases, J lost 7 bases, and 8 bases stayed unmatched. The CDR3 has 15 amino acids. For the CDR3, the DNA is TGTGCCTGGACTAGCGGGAGGGCCAGGGGAAATGAGCAGTTCTTC. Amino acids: CAWTSGRARGNEQFF.

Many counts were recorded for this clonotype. CDR3 sequence: CASSLEFSGNTIYF. The CDR3 DNA reads as TGTGCCAGCAGTTTGGAGTTCTCTGGAAACACCATATATTTT. V and J are TRBV12-3 or TRBV12-4 and TRBJ1-3; no definite D call. The CDR3 extends over 14 amino acids. The V end lost 3 bases, the J end lost 0 bases, and 6 bases lay between the germline ends.

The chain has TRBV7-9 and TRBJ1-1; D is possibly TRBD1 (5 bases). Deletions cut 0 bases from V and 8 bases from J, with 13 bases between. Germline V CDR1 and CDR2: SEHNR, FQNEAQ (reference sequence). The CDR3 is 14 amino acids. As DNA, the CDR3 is TGTGCCAGCAGCTTAGCGCAAGGGAGGGGAGAAGCTTTCTTT. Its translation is CASSLAQGRGEAFF.

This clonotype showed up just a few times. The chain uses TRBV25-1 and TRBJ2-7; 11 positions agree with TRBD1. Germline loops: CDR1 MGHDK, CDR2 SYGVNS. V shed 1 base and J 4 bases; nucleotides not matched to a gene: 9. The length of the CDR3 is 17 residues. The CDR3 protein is CASSESVGDRGMYEQYF. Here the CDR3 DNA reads TGTGCCAGCAGTGAATCCGTGGGGGACAGGGGGATGTACGAGCAGTACTTC.

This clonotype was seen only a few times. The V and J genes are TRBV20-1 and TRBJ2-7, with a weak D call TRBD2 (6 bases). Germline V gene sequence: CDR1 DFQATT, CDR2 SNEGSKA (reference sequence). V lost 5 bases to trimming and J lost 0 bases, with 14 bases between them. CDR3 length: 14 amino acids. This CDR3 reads CSAGRDGASYEQYF. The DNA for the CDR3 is TGCAGTGCTGGGCGGGACGGAGCCTCCTACGAGCAGTACTTC.

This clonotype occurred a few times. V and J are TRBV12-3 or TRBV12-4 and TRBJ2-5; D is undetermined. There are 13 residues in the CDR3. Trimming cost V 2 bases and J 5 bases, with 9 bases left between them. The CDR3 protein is CASSLFRRETQYF. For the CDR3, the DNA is TGTGCCAGCAGTTTATTCCGCAGGGAGACCCAGTACTTC.

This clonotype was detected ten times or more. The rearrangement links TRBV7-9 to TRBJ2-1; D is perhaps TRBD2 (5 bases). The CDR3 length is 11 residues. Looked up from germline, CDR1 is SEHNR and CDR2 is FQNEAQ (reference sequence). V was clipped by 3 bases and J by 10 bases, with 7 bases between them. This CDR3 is CASSFRGEQFF. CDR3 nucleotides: TGTGCCAGCAGCTTTCGGGGAGAGCAGTTCTTC.

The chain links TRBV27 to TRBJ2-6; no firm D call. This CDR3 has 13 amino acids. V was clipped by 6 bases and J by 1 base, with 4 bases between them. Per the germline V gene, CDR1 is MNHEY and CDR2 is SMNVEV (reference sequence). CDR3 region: CASRRSGANVLTF. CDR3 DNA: TGTGCCAGCAGACGATCTGGGGCCAACGTCCTGACTTTC.

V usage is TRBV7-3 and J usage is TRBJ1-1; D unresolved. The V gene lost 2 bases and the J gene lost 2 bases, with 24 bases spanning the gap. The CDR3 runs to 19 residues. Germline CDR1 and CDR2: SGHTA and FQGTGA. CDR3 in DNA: TGTGCCAGCAGCTTAGAGGCCACAGTGAGATACCCATCCAACACTGAAGCTTTCTTT. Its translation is CASSLEATVRYPSNTEAFF.

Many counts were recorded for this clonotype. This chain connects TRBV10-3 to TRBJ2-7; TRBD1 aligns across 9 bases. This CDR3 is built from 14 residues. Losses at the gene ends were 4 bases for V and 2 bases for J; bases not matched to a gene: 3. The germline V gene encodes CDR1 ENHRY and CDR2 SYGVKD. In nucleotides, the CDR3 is TGTGCCATCAGTGGTAGGACAGGGGCCTACGAGCAGTACTTC. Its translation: CAISGRTGAYEQYF.

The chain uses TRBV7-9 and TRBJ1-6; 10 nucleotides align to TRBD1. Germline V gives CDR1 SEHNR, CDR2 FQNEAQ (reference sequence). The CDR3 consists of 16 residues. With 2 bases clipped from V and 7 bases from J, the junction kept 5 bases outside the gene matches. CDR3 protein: CASSLPSGQGNSPLHF. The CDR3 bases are TGTGCCAGCAGCTTACCCTCGGGACAGGGGAATTCACCCCTCCACTTT.

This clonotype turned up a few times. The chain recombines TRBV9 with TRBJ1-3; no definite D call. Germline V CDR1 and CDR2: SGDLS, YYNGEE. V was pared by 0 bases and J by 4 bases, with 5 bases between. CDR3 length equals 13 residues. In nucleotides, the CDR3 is TGTGCCAGCAGCGTAGTGGGGGGAAACACCATATATTTT. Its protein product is CASSVVGGNTIYF.

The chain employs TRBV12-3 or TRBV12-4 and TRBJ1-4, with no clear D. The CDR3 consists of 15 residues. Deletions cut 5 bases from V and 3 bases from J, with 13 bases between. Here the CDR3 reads CASSPPLYPNEKLFF. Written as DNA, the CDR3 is TGTGCCAGCAGTCCCCCACTCTATCCTAATGAAAAACTGTTTTTT.

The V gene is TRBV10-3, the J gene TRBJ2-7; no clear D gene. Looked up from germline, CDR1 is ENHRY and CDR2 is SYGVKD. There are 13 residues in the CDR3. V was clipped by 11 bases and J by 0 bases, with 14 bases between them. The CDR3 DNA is TGTGCCTCGGGCCACCAGTTCTCCTACGAGCAGTACTTC. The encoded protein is CASGHQFSYEQYF.